Below are 26 T cell receptor beta chains sequenced from a single sample in a study of Ad26.COV2.S vaccination and SARS-CoV-2 variants. As to treatment: around 19 received Ad26.COV2.S at low or high dose, single or two shots; 5 received placebo; per-sample allocation not given. After the first vaccine or placebo injection, samples were drawn on day 63. TCRdb's table, derived via immunoSEQ multiplex PCR, lists solely in-frame clones and lacks some. Of about 400,000 clones listed, approximately 90% were seen once; the top ten hold approximately 4%. The sequenced sample was peripheral blood, obtained in a trial of Ad26.COV2.S vaccine versus placebo. These receptors came from a person between 18 and 60 years old who received the Ad26.COV2.S COVID-19 vaccine or a placebo.

V gene TRBV30 combines with J gene TRBJ2-7; 7 nucleotides agree with TRBD1. The V segment lost 1 base and the J segment 6 bases; nucleotides outside the gene matches: 9. Germline assignment: CDR1 GTSNPN and CDR2 SVGIG (reference sequence). The CDR3 contains 14 residues. This chain's CDR3 is CAWSAGTGDSEQYF. The DNA of the CDR3 is TGTGCCTGGAGTGCCGGAACAGGGGACAGCGAGCAGTACTTC.

The chain couples TRBV6-5 to TRBJ2-7; TRBD1 agrees at 9 bases. The V segment lost 6 bases and the J segment 3 bases; nucleotides outside the gene matches: 9. CDR1 MNHEY and CDR2 SVGAGI come from the germline V gene. The CDR3 has 15 amino acids. DNA of the CDR3: TGTGCCAGCAGGGGACACCGGGACAGGGTCTACGAGCAGTACTTC. This translates into CASRGHRDRVYEQYF.

J is TRBJ1-6 and V is TRBV27; D is possibly TRBD1 (6 bases). The germline V and J ends were trimmed by 3 bases and 11 bases, with 14 bases remaining between them. The germline gives CDR1 MNHEY, CDR2 SMNVEV (reference sequence). This CDR3 has 14 amino acids. The CDR3 region has the DNA TGTGCCAGCAGTTTTGGGACACCGGTTACACCCCTCCACTTT. Its translation is CASSFGTPVTPLHF.

CDR3 in DNA: TGTGCCAGCAGGGAAGGAGGGGGCACTGAAGCTTTCTTT. Amino acids: CASREGGGTEAFF. This chain links TRBV28 with TRBJ1-1, with D possibly TRBD1 on 6 matching bases. This CDR3 has 13 residues. Trimming pared 6 bases from V and 4 bases from J, leaving 12 bases between. Germline loops: CDR1 MDHEN, CDR2 SYDVKM.

V usage is TRBV30 and J usage is TRBJ1-6, with D possibly being TRBD1 (6 bases). The germline gives CDR1 GTSNPN, CDR2 SVGIG (reference sequence). This CDR3 spans 14 amino acids. The V and J ends lost 4 bases and 6 bases respectively, with 13 bases between them. The CDR3 DNA is TGTGCCTGGATAATAGCAGGGGCTAATTCACCCCTCCACTTT. Protein: CAWIIAGANSPLHF.

The chain has TRBV11-2 and TRBJ1-5, with D possibly being TRBD1 (6 bases). V shed 2 bases and J shed 6 bases, with 11 bases lying between them. CDR3 size: 14 residues. CDR1 is SGHAT and CDR2 is FQNNGV in the germline V gene. The CDR3 bases are TGTGCCAGCAGCTTACGTCCAGGGGCTCAGCCCCAGCATTTT. The encoded protein is CASSLRPGAQPQHF.

The V call is TRBV20-1, the J call TRBJ2-5; weak D call: TRBD1 (8 bases). The CDR3 is 15 amino acids. The germline gives CDR1 DFQATT, CDR2 SNEGSKA (reference sequence). V gave up 3 bases and J gave up 5 bases, with 19 bases separating them. CDR3 DNA: TGCAGTGCTAGTTCACACAGGGGGAGGGACGAGACCCAGTACTTC. It yields the protein CSASSHRGRDETQYF.

The J gene is TRBJ2-7, the V gene TRBV5-1; D not resolved. CDR1 and CDR2 (germline): SGHRS, YFSETQ. The CDR3 loop spans 13 amino acids. V lost 0 bases and J lost 3, with 7 bases in between. DNA of the CDR3: TGCGCCAGCAGCTTGGGCCTTTACTACGAGCAGTACTTC. Translated, it gives CASSLGLYYEQYF.

This chain connects TRBV28 to TRBJ2-5; D may be TRBD2 (5 bases). V lost 5 bases and J 3 bases, leaving 13 bases between the germline ends. Per germline, CDR1 MDHEN and CDR2 SYDVKM. The CDR3 is 14 amino acids. CDR3 DNA: TGTGCCAGCAGTGCCTCGGGGTACAAAGAGACCCAGTACTTC. As protein: CASSASGYKETQYF.

J is TRBJ2-2 and V is TRBV6-2 or TRBV6-3; 7 bases are a match to TRBD2. Germline lookup yields CDR1 MNHEY and CDR2 SVGEGT. V shed 2 bases, J shed 2 bases, and the junction held 8 bases outside the gene matches. CDR3 size: 17 residues. Here the CDR3 reads CASSYGFAGVNTGELFF. The CDR3 DNA is TGTGCCAGCAGTTACGGATTCGCGGGGGTAAACACCGGGGAGCTGTTTTTT.

The chain links TRBV7-9 to TRBJ1-1, with D possibly matching TRBD1 (5 bases). CDR3 length: 13 amino acids. Trimming took 11 bases from V and 3 from J, leaving 16 bases between them. From germline, CDR1 is SEHNR and CDR2 FQNEAQ (reference sequence). DNA for the CDR3: TGTGCCGAGCTGGGGGGTCTGGACACTGAAGCTTTCTTT. Its protein product is CAELGGLDTEAFF.

The chain couples TRBV18 to TRBJ1-2, with TRBD1 matching 8 bases. Germline CDR1 KGHSH, CDR2 LQKENI. V shed 3 bases and J 4 bases; nucleotides not matched to a gene: 7. The CDR3 length is 15 residues. CDR3 bases: TGTGCCAGCTCACCGCAGGGGGCGCTGGGCTATGGCTACACCTTC. Its protein product is CASSPQGALGYGYTF.

CDR3 DNA: TGTGCCAGCAGCTTAACTCCGGGGGGGCCGGGTAATTCACCCCTCCACTTT. Its translation: CASSLTPGGPGNSPLHF. The J gene is TRBJ1-6, the V gene TRBV7-2; a possible D gene is TRBD1 (6 bases). The CDR3 length is 17 residues. Trimming shortened V by 2 bases and J by 6 bases, and 17 bases separated the two germline ends. The germline CDR1 and CDR2 sequences are SGHTA and FQGNSA.

The rearrangement uses TRBV27 and TRBJ1-2, with a tentative D call TRBD1 (5 bases). This CDR3 is built from 12 residues. Germline-derived CDR1 and CDR2 are MNHEY and SMNVEV (reference sequence). Trimming shortened V by 6 bases and J by 8 bases, and 13 bases separated the two germline ends. The CDR3 region has the DNA TGTGCCAGCAGGGGGGTATCGGTAGGCTACACCTTC. It yields the protein CASRGVSVGYTF.

This chain links TRBV9 with TRBJ1-4; D is possibly TRBD1 (6 bases). Trimming took off 2 bases at V and 4 bases at J, with 12 bases between the two ends. This CDR3 has 15 amino acids. The germline V gene encodes CDR1 SGDLS and CDR2 YYNGEE. CDR3 coding DNA: TGTGCCAGCAGCGTGGGGGACAATCGTAATGAAAAACTGTTTTTT. Translation gives CASSVGDNRNEKLFF.

This chain connects TRBV4-2 to TRBJ2-7; no clear D. Germline CDR1 LGHNA, CDR2 YNFKEQ. The CDR3 consists of 15 residues. The germline V and J ends were trimmed by 3 bases and 0 bases, with 12 bases remaining between them. The CDR3 protein is CASSQSLSPSYEQYF. Here the CDR3 DNA reads TGTGCCAGCAGCCAGTCTTTAAGTCCCTCCTACGAGCAGTACTTC.

This clone was picked up one time. V gene TRBV30 combines with J gene TRBJ1-3, with 8 positions matching TRBD1. Trimming cost V 0 bases and J 0 bases; bases outside gene matches: 1. The CDR3 length is 15 residues. The germline CDR1 and CDR2 sequences are GTSNPN and SVGIG (reference sequence). CDR3 coding DNA: TGTGCCTGGAGTGTGGGGACAGGCTCTGGAAACACCATATATTTT. This gives the protein CAWSVGTGSGNTIYF.

This clone has just one count. This chain joins TRBV6-2 or TRBV6-3 and TRBJ1-3; 8 bases align to TRBD1. The CDR3 totals 16 residues. With V trimmed by 4 bases and J by 2 bases, 7 bases remained unmatched. Germline values: CDR1 MNHEY, CDR2 SVGEGT. For the CDR3, the DNA is TGTGCCAGCAGTTCCCAGGACAGGGCGGCTGGAAACACCATATATTTT. Translated: CASSSQDRAAGNTIYF.

V gene TRBV7-2 combines with J gene TRBJ2-5; the match to TRBD1 covers 8 bases. The CDR3 runs 15 residues. Looked up from germline, CDR1 is SGHTA and CDR2 is FQGNSA. The ends lost 5 bases at V and 5 bases at J; junction bases unmatched: 10. This CDR3 is CASSRDRTRVETQYF. The CDR3 coding sequence is TGTGCCAGCAGCAGGGACAGGACCCGGGTGGAGACCCAGTACTTC.

This clone was seen only once. This chain uses TRBV11-2 with TRBJ2-7, with TRBD1 matching 12 bases. This CDR3 has 13 amino acids. Germline V lookup: CDR1 SGHAT, CDR2 FQNNGV. The J segment lost 12 bases and the V segment lost 5 bases, leaving 8 bases of the junction unmatched. The CDR3 DNA reads TGTGCCAGCAGCACTGGGACAGGGGGCGATCCGTACTTC. Its protein is CASSTGTGGDPYF.

This rearrangement joins TRBV18 to TRBJ2-7; D may be TRBD1 (5 bases). Germline assignment: CDR1 KGHSH and CDR2 LQKENI. The CDR3 is made up of 12 amino acids. Trimming took off 3 bases at V and 6 bases at J, with 9 bases between the two ends. CDR3 DNA sequence: TGTGCCAGCTCACCCCAGGGCCGCGAGCAGTACTTC. Its translation is CASSPQGREQYF.

This chain links TRBV7-3 with TRBJ1-3, with 7 nucleotides matching TRBD1. Germline V gene lookup returns CDR1 SGHTA and CDR2 FQGTGA. Trimming at V came to 4 bases and at J to 3 bases, leaving 9 bases not matched to a gene. The CDR3 extends over 16 amino acids. The CDR3 is CASSSIKTGFGNTIYF. The CDR3 nucleotides read TGTGCCAGCAGCTCAATTAAGACAGGGTTTGGAAACACCATATATTTT. Based on the CDR3 plus reference TRBV7-3 and TRBJ1-3, the full variable domain is GAGVSQTPSNKVTEKGKYVELRCDPISGHTALYWYRQSLGQGPEFLIYFQGTGAADDSGLPNDRFFAVRPEGSVSTLKIQRTERGDSAVYLCASSSIKTGFGNTIYFGEGSWLTVV.

The V and J genes are TRBV2 and TRBJ2-1; D gene ambiguous. The CDR3 covers 14 residues. CDR1 SNHLY and CDR2 FYNNEI come from the germline V gene. Trimming shortened V by 4 bases and J by 6 bases, and 13 bases separated the two germline ends. As DNA, the CDR3 is TGTGCCAGCAGTGGCCTCAGTCCCCTCAATGAGCAGTTCTTC. Its protein is CASSGLSPLNEQFF.

The gene calls are TRBV18 and TRBJ2-7; 8 bases fit TRBD1. The CDR3 length is 13 residues. CDR1 and CDR2 (germline): KGHSH, LQKENI. The ends lost 8 bases at V and 3 bases at J; junction bases unmatched: 6. The CDR3 spells CASQDRESYEQYF. CDR3 coding DNA: TGTGCCAGCCAGGACAGGGAAAGCTACGAGCAGTACTTC.

The gene calls are TRBV2 and TRBJ1-2; a possible D gene is TRBD1 (6 bases). Germline V lookup: CDR1 SNHLY, CDR2 FYNNEI. Between the trimmed V and J ends, which lost 3 bases and 4 bases, there was a span of 9 bases. This CDR3 spans 13 amino acids. The CDR3 reads CASSEKGVYGYTF. CDR3 sequence (DNA): TGTGCCAGCAGTGAGAAGGGGGTCTATGGCTACACCTTC.

The chain links TRBV6-5 to TRBJ1-3; D is uncertain. The V gene lost 2 bases and the J gene lost 2 bases, with 7 bases spanning the gap. The CDR3 totals 14 residues. Germline CDR1 and CDR2: MNHEY and SVGAGI. The CDR3 is CASSYTVTGNTIYF. Here the CDR3 DNA reads TGTGCCAGCAGTTACACAGTAACTGGAAACACCATATATTTT.